Below are 30 T cell receptor beta chains sequenced from a single sample in a study of cytomegalovirus exposure and HLA in healthy donors (dated by TCRdb to 2015 to 2018). Library creation used the immunoSEQ multiplex PCR assay. For the multiplex PCR, a mixture combining 60 forward primers for TCR Vbeta segments and 13 reverse primers for TCR Jbeta segments was used. The immuneACCESS repertoire file appears here via TCRdb, limited to in-frame rearrangements. These files lack a portion of the clones; in checked studies, under half of the deficit traces to unresolved V genes, and the cause of the others is not known. For this sample there are 130,000 or so clones; around nine tenths appear just once. 4% to 6.5% of the sample is taken by the ten largest. The sequencing input was PBMCs. The receptors were gathered from a woman aged 30 to 39 in good health and CMV-seronegative.

This chain joins TRBV6-5 and TRBJ1-5, with D hard to call. From germline, CDR1 is MNHEY and CDR2 SVGAGI. Trimming took 7 bases from V and 1 from J, leaving 11 bases between them. The CDR3 contains 14 residues. CDR3 sequence: CASKGAESNQPQHF. CDR3 nucleotide sequence: TGTGCCAGCAAGGGAGCAGAAAGCAATCAGCCCCAGCATTTT.

The chain uses TRBV5-6 and TRBJ2-1; D is undetermined. The CDR3 totals 12 residues. The V and J ends lost 0 bases and 9 bases respectively, with 7 bases between them. Germline assignment: CDR1 SGHDT and CDR2 YYEEEE. The DNA for the CDR3 is TGTGCCAGCAGCTTGGACCCGGTTGAGCAGTTCTTC. It codes for CASSLDPVEQFF.

The rearrangement uses TRBV5-6 and TRBJ2-7; TRBD1 is a possible D gene (6 bases). Deletions cut 2 bases from V and 13 bases from J, with 22 bases between. CDR1 and CDR2 (germline): SGHDT, YYEEEE. The CDR3 is 14 amino acids. The CDR3 sequence is CASSFGWPGAGDYF. For the CDR3, the DNA is TGTGCCAGCAGCTTCGGATGGCCAGGGGCAGGGGATTACTTC. Using reference TRBV5-6 and TRBJ2-7 for the parts outside the CDR3, the full variable domain is DAGVTQSPTHLIKTRGQQVTLRCSPKSGHDTVSWYQQALGQGPQFIFQYYEEEERQRGNFPDRFSGHQFPNYSSELNVNALLLGDSALYLCASSFGWPGAGDYFGPGTRLTVT.

The chain is built from TRBV7-6 and TRBJ1-2; D is unresolved. CDR1 is SGHVS, CDR2 FNYEAQ, per germline. Trimming pared 2 bases from V and 5 bases from J, leaving 9 bases between. This CDR3 region has 13 residues. The DNA of the CDR3 is TGTGCCAGCAGCTTAAACAGAATATATGGCTACACCTTC. The encoded protein is CASSLNRIYGYTF.

The chain couples TRBV4-1 to TRBJ2-1; weak D call: TRBD2 (7 bases). CDR3 length: 16 residues. V dropped 3 bases and J dropped 3 bases, with 15 bases sitting between them. The germline V gene encodes CDR1 MGHRA and CDR2 YSYEKL. CDR3 sequence: CASSHLGGGIYNEQFF. The CDR3 DNA reads as TGCGCCAGCAGCCACTTGGGCGGGGGCATCTACAATGAGCAGTTCTTC.

This rearrangement joins TRBV6-1 to TRBJ2-1, with D perhaps matching TRBD1 (6 bases). Trimming cost V 6 bases and J 9 bases, with 12 bases left between them. Germline lookup yields CDR1 MNHNS and CDR2 SASEGT. The CDR3 runs 12 residues. The CDR3 coding sequence is TGTGCCAGCAGGGCAGAAGGGGGTGAGCAGTTCTTC. Its protein product is CASRAEGGEQFF.

J is TRBJ2-5 and V is TRBV4-1; 9 nucleotides agree with TRBD2. Per germline, CDR1 MGHRA and CDR2 YSYEKL. The CDR3 spans 17 residues. J was trimmed by 6 bases and V by 4 bases; bases with no gene match: 15. CDR3: CASSPPSRGGVPKTQYF. DNA for the CDR3: TGCGCCAGCAGCCCCCCCTCGCGGGGGGGCGTCCCGAAGACCCAGTACTTC.

This clone was seen only once. The genes are TRBV7-9 and TRBJ1-1, with a weak D call TRBD1 (6 bases). Germline-derived CDR1 and CDR2 are SEHNR and FQNEAQ (reference sequence). The CDR3 is 15 amino acids. Between the trimmed V and J ends, which lost 7 bases and 0 bases, there was a span of 15 bases. The CDR3 loop reads CASTNPQGLNTEAFF. For the CDR3, the DNA is TGTGCCAGCACCAACCCACAGGGTTTGAACACTGAAGCTTTCTTT.

The V gene is TRBV5-6, the J gene TRBJ2-3, with D possibly being TRBD2 (6 bases). This CDR3 region has 17 residues. CDR1 is SGHDT and CDR2 is YYEEEE in the germline V gene. V was pared by 2 bases and J by 4 bases, with 20 bases between. The CDR3 DNA reads TGTGCCAGCAGCTTTAATAGGTACCGGGAGTACGCAGATACGCAGTATTTT. Amino acids: CASSFNRYREYADTQYF.

CDR3 in amino acids: CASSLGQGFGEPQHF. The CDR3 bases are TGTGCCAGCAGCTTAGGCCAGGGTTTTGGAGAGCCCCAGCATTTT. This chain links TRBV5-8 with TRBJ1-5, with D possibly TRBD1 on 5 matching bases. Between the trimmed V and J ends, which lost 2 bases and 8 bases, there was a span of 17 bases. Germline V gives CDR1 SGHTS, CDR2 YDEGEE. The CDR3 loop spans 15 amino acids.

This sequence joins TRBV7-2 and TRBJ2-7, with 10 bases matching TRBD2. The CDR3 has 15 amino acids. Per the germline V gene, CDR1 is SGHTA and CDR2 is FQGNSA. The trim removed 9 bases at V and 5 bases at J, leaving 13 bases unmatched. CDR3 loop: CASSTLLAGEHEQYF. In DNA form, the CDR3 reads TGTGCCAGTTCCACCCTCCTAGCGGGAGAGCACGAGCAGTACTTC. Full variable domain (outside the CDR3, taken from reference TRBV7-2 and TRBJ2-7): GAGVSQSPSNKVTEKGKDVELRCDPISGHTALYWYRQSLGQGLEFLIYFQGNSAPDKSGLPSDRFSAERTGGSVSTLTIQRTQQEDSAVYLCASSTLLAGEHEQYFGPGTRLTVT.

The chain has TRBV10-3 and TRBJ2-5, with 15 bases that match TRBD2. The V gene's germline CDR1 is ENHRY and CDR2 SYGVKD. J gave up 3 bases and V 9 bases, and 2 bases lay outside the gene matches. CDR3 length: 14 residues. In DNA, the CDR3 is TGTGCCATTGGACTAGCGGGGGGGAAAGAGACCCAGTACTTC. As protein: CAIGLAGGKETQYF.

V and J are TRBV4-1 and TRBJ2-7; D might be TRBD1 (6 bases). Trimming left V 0 bases short and J 3 bases short, with 18 bases between. The CDR3 spans 17 residues. Germline CDR1 reads MGHRA; CDR2 reads YSYEKL. In DNA form, the CDR3 reads TGCGCCAGCAGCCAAGATAATGTAGGGGGAGTAAACTACGAGCAGTACTTC. Amino acids: CASSQDNVGGVNYEQYF.

This clone was seen a single time. The chain joins TRBV27 to TRBJ2-7; TRBD2 might be the D (6 bases). Germline CDR1 reads MNHEY; CDR2 reads SMNVEV (reference sequence). The V end was cut by 2 bases, the J end by 3 bases, with 14 bases between. This CDR3 contains 15 residues. CDR3 bases: TGTGCCAGCAGTTTAAGCGGCGGAGGGAACTACGAGCAGTACTTC. Translated, it gives CASSLSGGGNYEQYF.

V gene TRBV12-1 combines with J gene TRBJ2-5; the table's D call of TRBD2 was not tested on the DNA. TRBV12-1 is assigned pseudogene status. The length of the CDR3 is 15 residues. Written as DNA, the CDR3 is TGTGCCAGCAGCTCACCTAGCGGGAGTTATGAGACCCAGTACTTC. Protein sequence: CASSSPSGSYETQYF.

The chain has TRBV7-2 and TRBJ2-3; 8 bases are shared with TRBD2. Trimming removed 5 bases from V and 4 bases from J; junction bases left unmatched: 14. From germline, CDR1 is SGHTA and CDR2 FQGNSA. This CDR3 has 17 amino acids. The CDR3 loop reads CASSLRSGRGGSDTQYF. DNA for the CDR3: TGTGCCAGCAGCCTACGTTCTGGGCGCGGGGGGTCAGATACGCAGTATTTT.

Written as DNA, the CDR3 is TGTGCCAGTAGCCCTGACTGGGTCAATGAGCAGTTCTTC. Amino acids: CASSPDWVNEQFF. V and J are TRBV19 and TRBJ2-1; D gene ambiguous. This CDR3 region has 13 residues. Trimming removed 6 bases from V and 6 bases from J, with 12 bases in between. Germline V gene data show CDR1 as LNHDA and CDR2 as SQIVND (reference sequence).

This rearrangement joins TRBV4-3 to TRBJ1-1, with 7 bases aligning to TRBD1. V lost 1 base and J lost 8; bases outside the gene matches: 13. The CDR3 covers 16 residues. Per the germline V gene, CDR1 is LGHNA and CDR2 is YSLEER. The CDR3 coding sequence is TGCGCCAGCAGCCAAGGACCGGGAGGGGGCAGCAAAGAAGCTTTCTTT. Amino acid sequence: CASSQGPGGGSKEAFF.

The V call is TRBV10-3, the J call TRBJ2-3; no reliable D call. Germline assignment: CDR1 ENHRY and CDR2 SYGVKD. V lost 3 bases and J 1 base, leaving 5 bases between the germline ends. CDR3 length equals 13 residues. For the CDR3, the DNA is TGTGCCATCAGTGACCTCGGCACAGATACGCAGTATTTT. It is translated as CAISDLGTDTQYF.

V and J are TRBV5-4 and TRBJ2-7, with TRBD1 as a possible D gene (7 bases). The V end lost 1 base, the J end lost 2 bases, and 10 bases lay between the germline ends. This CDR3 has 14 amino acids. CDR1 SGHNT and CDR2 YYREEE come from the germline V gene (reference sequence). CDR3 loop: CASSLSGGTYEQYF. The CDR3 bases are TGTGCCAGCAGCTTGTCAGGGGGGACCTACGAGCAGTACTTC. Using reference TRBV5-4 and TRBJ2-7 for the parts outside the CDR3, the full variable domain is ETGVTQSPTHLIKTRGQQVTLRCSSQSGHNTVSWYQQALGQGPQFIFQYYREEENGRGNFPPRFSGLQFPNYSSELNVNALELDDSALYLCASSLSGGTYEQYFGPGTRLTVT.

V is TRBV6-5 and J is TRBJ1-6; unclear D gene. This CDR3 spans 16 amino acids. Germline loops: CDR1 MNHEY, CDR2 SVGAGI. V was pared by 2 bases and J by 5 bases, with 13 bases between. The CDR3 loop reads CASSYTGLIDNSPLHF. The CDR3 bases are TGTGCCAGCAGTTACACGGGGTTGATCGATAATTCACCCCTCCACTTT.

V and J are TRBV30 and TRBJ2-7, with 11 bases identical to TRBD2. V lost 3 bases, J lost 3 bases, and 7 bases stayed unmatched. Germline V gene data show CDR1 as GTSNPN and CDR2 as SVGIG (reference sequence). The CDR3 runs 15 residues. CDR3 amino acids: CAWRTSGILFYEQYF. In DNA, the CDR3 is TGTGCCTGGAGGACTAGCGGGATACTATTCTACGAGCAGTACTTC. The full variable domain, with the rest looked up from reference TRBV30 and TRBJ2-7, is SQTIHQWPATLVQPVGSPLSLECTVEGTSNPNLYWYRQAAGRGLQLLFYSVGIGQISSEVPQNLSASRPQDRQFILSSKKLLLSDSGFYLCAWRTSGILFYEQYFGPGTRLTVT.

The sample holds one count of this clone. The chain has TRBV5-6 and TRBJ2-1; a possible D gene is TRBD1 (5 bases). The CDR3 consists of 12 residues. Germline V gives CDR1 SGHDT, CDR2 YYEEEE. Between the trimmed V and J ends, which lost 3 bases and 12 bases, there was a span of 13 bases. CDR3 residues: CASSSVGPGQFF. As DNA, the CDR3 is TGTGCCAGCAGCTCCGTGGGGCCCGGGCAGTTCTTC. The full variable domain, in which reference TRBV5-6 and TRBJ2-1 provide the parts outside the CDR3, is DAGVTQSPTHLIKTRGQQVTLRCSPKSGHDTVSWYQQALGQGPQFIFQYYEEEERQRGNFPDRFSGHQFPNYSSELNVNALLLGDSALYLCASSSVGPGQFFGPGTRLTVL.

Only a few counts were recorded for this clone. The V call is TRBV5-5, the J call TRBJ1-4; a possible D gene is TRBD1 (5 bases). Trimming removed 0 bases from V and 10 bases from J, with 13 bases in between. There are 14 residues in the CDR3. The germline CDR1 and CDR2 sequences are SGHKS and YYEKEE (reference sequence). CDR3 residues: CASSLGLDQGKLFF. DNA for the CDR3: TGTGCCAGCAGCTTGGGGTTGGACCAGGGAAAACTGTTTTTT.

CDR3 bases: TGTGCCAGTAGGGAGAACCCGAGCGCTGAAGCTTTCTTT. It specifies CASRENPSAEAFF. V is TRBV19 and J is TRBJ1-1; unclear D gene. The CDR3 length is 13 residues. With 6 bases removed from V and 6 bases from J, the gap between germline ends came to 14 bases. Germline CDR1 LNHDA, CDR2 SQIVND (reference sequence).

In this sample, this clone turned up once. The chain uses TRBV7-9 and TRBJ2-7; 10 bases map to TRBD2. The length of the CDR3 is 17 residues. Per the germline V gene, CDR1 is SEHNR and CDR2 is FQNEAQ (reference sequence). After removal of 1 base from V and 2 bases from J, the junction contained 8 bases not matched to a gene. CDR3 residues: CASSLGGSSGSAYEQYF. The CDR3 nucleotides are TGTGCCAGCAGCTTAGGAGGGTCTAGCGGGAGCGCCTACGAGCAGTACTTC. Supplemented by reference TRBV7-9 and TRBJ2-7, the full variable domain reads DTGVSQNPRHKITKRGQNVTFRCDPISEHNRLYWYRQTLGQGPEFLTYFQNEAQLEKSRLLSDRFSAERPKGSFSTLEIQRTEQGDSAMYLCASSLGGSSGSAYEQYFGPGTRLTVT.

This chain uses TRBV18 with TRBJ1-2; 9 positions agree with TRBD1. The CDR3 is 15 amino acids. CDR1 KGHSH and CDR2 LQKENI come from the germline V gene. With 0 bases clipped from V and 7 bases from J, the junction kept 6 bases outside the gene matches. This CDR3 reads CASSPPGTGTVGYTF. CDR3 coding DNA: TGTGCCAGCTCACCACCCGGGACAGGGACAGTTGGCTACACCTTC.

The V call is TRBV19, the J call TRBJ2-7; tentative D call: TRBD2 (6 bases). Germline V gene lookup returns CDR1 LNHDA and CDR2 SQIVND (reference sequence). Trimming took 3 bases from V and 0 from J, leaving 12 bases between them. The CDR3 length is 15 residues. The CDR3: CASSIALGSSYEQYF. CDR3 in DNA: TGTGCCAGTAGTATCGCTCTCGGGAGCTCCTACGAGCAGTACTTC.

CDR3: CASSLQGSATEAFF. The CDR3 DNA reads TGTGCCAGCAGCCTTCAGGGGTCTGCCACTGAAGCTTTCTTT. The chain couples TRBV7-9 to TRBJ1-1, with D possibly TRBD1 on 6 matching bases. Germline loops: CDR1 SEHNR, CDR2 FQNEAQ (reference sequence). The germline V and J ends were trimmed by 5 bases and 4 bases, with 14 bases remaining between them. The CDR3 consists of 14 residues.

This clone turned up a few times. The rearrangement links TRBV7-9 to TRBJ2-4, with D possibly TRBD1 on 5 matching bases. Trimming removed 2 bases from V and 0 bases from J, with 11 bases in between. CDR1 and CDR2 from the germline V gene are SEHNR and FQNEAQ (reference sequence). The CDR3 consists of 16 residues. Written as DNA, the CDR3 is TGTGCCAGCAGCTTATCCCAGGGCCTAGCCAAAAACATTCAGTACTTC. This encodes CASSLSQGLAKNIQYF.